The 27 T cell receptor beta chains reported below all come from one sample, sequenced in a study of blood T cell repertoires in COVID-19. Sequencing used immunoSEQ multiplex PCR; TCRdb keeps in-frame clones, though not all of them. The table shows a few hundred thousand clones, with 90% occurring only once. Sequenced material: PBMCs or T cells enriched from blood (not recorded which). The source of these receptors is a young man who had been exposed to COVID-19.

The rearrangement joins TRBV2 to TRBJ2-7; no firm D call. This CDR3 is built from 18 residues. V was trimmed by 8 bases and J by 1 base, leaving 27 bases between them. The germline gives CDR1 SNHLY, CDR2 FYNNEI. CDR3 loop: CASYGVLLGRTSSYEQYF. The CDR3 DNA reads TGTGCCAGCTATGGAGTATTATTAGGCCGCACTTCTTCCTACGAGCAGTACTTC.

Only one count was recorded for this clone. The J gene is TRBJ1-1, the V gene TRBV9; no clear D. Trimming took 0 bases from V and 1 from J, leaving 10 bases between them. There are 15 residues in the CDR3. Germline CDR1 is SGDLS and CDR2 is YYNGEE. CDR3 protein: CASSVDGRSNTEAFF. DNA of the CDR3: TGTGCCAGCAGCGTAGATGGCAGATCGAACACTGAAGCTTTCTTT.

V usage is TRBV4-3 and J usage is TRBJ2-3; 10 bases line up with TRBD2. The CDR3 consists of 17 residues. With V trimmed by 0 bases and J by 4 bases, 7 bases remained unmatched. Germline CDR1 is LGHNA and CDR2 is YSLEER. The chain's CDR3 is CASSQDPAGGRADTQYF. The CDR3 nucleotides are TGCGCCAGCAGCCAAGACCCAGCGGGGGGGAGGGCAGATACGCAGTATTTT.

This chain connects TRBV5-1 to TRBJ2-7; D not certain. Trimming took off 3 bases at V and 0 bases at J, with 7 bases between the two ends. CDR3 length: 13 amino acids. Germline CDR1 reads SGHRS; CDR2 reads YFSETQ. The CDR3 here is CASSSTASYEQYF. For the CDR3, the DNA is TGCGCCAGCAGCTCGACTGCCTCCTACGAGCAGTACTTC.

This sequence joins TRBV2 and TRBJ2-1, with TRBD2 identical over 8 bases. This CDR3 spans 14 amino acids. The V gene's germline CDR1 is SNHLY and CDR2 FYNNEI. The trim removed 3 bases at V and 6 bases at J, leaving 4 bases unmatched. CDR3 protein: CASSDNGGGNEQFF. The CDR3, as DNA: TGTGCCAGCAGTGATAACGGGGGGGGCAATGAGCAGTTCTTC.

The rearrangement joins TRBV4-1 to TRBJ1-5; possible D gene TRBD1, 5 bases. This CDR3 has 16 amino acids. V was clipped by 2 bases and J by 4 bases, with 15 bases between them. Germline assignment: CDR1 MGHRA and CDR2 YSYEKL. The CDR3 DNA follows: TGCGCCAGCAGCCAAAAGGTAGAGACAGAAAATCAGCCCCAGCATTTT. Protein sequence: CASSQKVETENQPQHF.

The CDR3: CASSQVLGIRDRGSPLHF. The DNA of the CDR3 is TGTGCCAGCAGCCAAGTACTCGGAATCCGGGACAGGGGTTCACCCCTCCACTTT. The chain recombines TRBV3-1 (or the pseudogene TRBV3-2) with TRBJ1-6, with 10 bases matching TRBD1. Germline V gives CDR1 LGHDT, CDR2 YNNKEL (reference sequence). The length of the CDR3 is 18 residues. The trim removed 1 base at V and 9 bases at J, leaving 12 bases unmatched.

The V and J genes are TRBV14 and TRBJ1-1; 9 nucleotides line up with TRBD1. The CDR3 has 16 amino acids. CDR1 is SGHDN and CDR2 is FVKESK in the germline V gene. V was clipped by 3 bases and J by 4 bases; unmatched bases: 9. The CDR3 spells CASSQQRDRVFTEAFF. Here the CDR3 DNA reads TGTGCCAGCAGCCAGCAAAGGGACAGGGTGTTCACTGAAGCTTTCTTT. The variable domain in full, completed from reference TRBV14 and TRBJ1-1, reads EAGVTQFPSHSVIEKGQTVTLRCDPISGHDNLYWYRRVMGKEIKFLLHFVKESKQDESGMPNNRFLAERTGGTYSTLKVQPAELEDSGVYFCASSQQRDRVFTEAFFGQGTRLTVV.

V gene TRBV9 combines with J gene TRBJ1-6; D not certain. The germline V gene encodes CDR1 SGDLS and CDR2 YYNGEE. The CDR3 is 13 amino acids. Deletions cut 4 bases from V and 8 bases from J, with 10 bases between. CDR3 amino acids: CASSSYDYSPLHF. The DNA for the CDR3 is TGTGCCAGCAGCTCCTATGACTATTCACCCCTCCACTTT. The full variable domain, completed using reference TRBV9 and TRBJ1-6, is DSGVTQTPKHLITATGQRVTLRCSPRSGDLSVYWYQQSLDQGLQFLIQYYNGEERAKGNILERFSAQQFPDLHSELNLSSLELGDSALYFCASSSYDYSPLHFGNGTRLTVT.

The V gene is TRBV6-2 or TRBV6-3, the J gene TRBJ2-1; 9 nucleotides align to TRBD2. Trimming cost V 5 bases and J 5 bases; bases outside gene matches: 10. Germline CDR1 is MNHEY and CDR2 is SVGEGT. This CDR3 comprises 16 residues. Written as DNA, the CDR3 is TGTGCCAGCAGTGCCCCGGGGCGGGGGGGCAACAATGAGCAGTTCTTC. This encodes CASSAPGRGGNNEQFF.

The V call is TRBV15, the J call TRBJ2-2, with TRBD1 matching 10 bases. The CDR3 has 18 residues. The J segment lost 1 base and the V segment lost 0 bases, leaving 5 bases of the junction unmatched. Germline V gives CDR1 LNHNV, CDR2 YYDKDF (reference sequence). In DNA, the CDR3 is TGTGCCACCAGCAGAGAGGACAGGGGGTCGTGGAACACCGGGGAGCTGTTTTTT. Its translation is CATSREDRGSWNTGELFF.

This clone was recorded a few times. The CDR3 reads CASSYLGAGAGELFF. The CDR3 DNA reads TGTGCCAGCAGTTACCTAGGGGCAGGCGCCGGGGAGCTGTTTTTT. The chain couples TRBV6-2 or TRBV6-3 to TRBJ2-2, with D perhaps matching TRBD1 (5 bases). Per germline, CDR1 MNHEY and CDR2 SVGEGT. V lost 2 bases to trimming and J lost 6 bases, with 13 bases between them. The CDR3 is 15 amino acids.

Note on this clone: In the same sample, other DNA sequences code for this CDR3. CDR3 coding DNA: TGTGCCAGCAGCTTGTCTGATACGCAGTATTTT. Its protein product is CASSLSDTQYF. The rearrangement joins TRBV7-9 to TRBJ2-3; D is unresolved. The CDR3 extends over 11 amino acids. CDR1 is SEHNR and CDR2 is FQNEAQ in the germline V gene (reference sequence). Trimming removed 3 bases from V and 6 bases from J, with 4 bases in between.

The chain is built from TRBV28 and TRBJ1-5; D possibly corresponds to TRBD1 (5 bases). CDR3 length equals 16 residues. The germline V and J ends were trimmed by 5 bases and 6 bases, with 20 bases remaining between them. Germline V CDR1 and CDR2: MDHEN, SYDVKM. Here the CDR3 reads CASSALGLGKGQPQHF. The DNA for the CDR3 is TGTGCCAGCAGTGCCCTGGGACTAGGGAAAGGTCAGCCCCAGCATTTT. Looking up the rest from reference TRBV28 and TRBJ1-5 gives the full variable domain: DVKVTQSSRYLVKRTGEKVFLECVQDMDHENMFWYRQDPGLGLRLIYFSYDVKMKEKGDIPEGYSVSREKKERFSLILESASTNQTSMYLCASSALGLGKGQPQHFGDGTRLSIL.

The J gene is TRBJ2-2, the V gene TRBV11-2; tentatively, D is TRBD1 (6 bases). Germline V lookup: CDR1 SGHAT, CDR2 FQNNGV. Deletions cut 3 bases from V and 5 bases from J, with 10 bases between. This CDR3 is 14 amino acids long. The CDR3 DNA reads as TGTGCCAGCAGCTTGGACAGAAATACCGGGGAGCTGTTTTTT. Its translation is CASSLDRNTGELFF.

V usage is TRBV15 and J usage is TRBJ2-1; D might be TRBD2 (7 bases). The CDR3 loop spans 15 amino acids. Germline loops: CDR1 LNHNV, CDR2 YYDKDF (reference sequence). Trimming left V 5 bases short and J 4 bases short, with 15 bases between. The CDR3 DNA reads as TGTGCCACCAGCGAGGGGGGGCCCGGGTACAATGAGCAGTTCTTC. The encoded protein is CATSEGGPGYNEQFF. Together with reference TRBV15 and TRBJ2-1, the CDR3 gives the full variable domain: DAMVIQNPRYQVTQFGKPVTLSCSQTLNHNVMYWYQQKSSQAPKLLFHYYDKDFNNEADTPDNFQSRRPNTSFCFLDIRSPGLGDTAMYLCATSEGGPGYNEQFFGPGTRLTVL.

V is TRBV18 and J is TRBJ2-3; 8 bases line up with TRBD2. CDR1 and CDR2 from the germline V gene are KGHSH and LQKENI. V lost 0 bases and J lost 7; bases outside the gene matches: 6. The length of the CDR3 is 15 residues. CDR3 loop: CASSPPGRGEYTQYF. Written as DNA, the CDR3 is TGTGCCAGCTCACCACCCGGGAGGGGAGAATATACGCAGTATTTT.

V usage is TRBV10-3 and J usage is TRBJ1-3; 7 bases are shared with TRBD1. Looked up from germline, CDR1 is ENHRY and CDR2 is SYGVKD. The CDR3 length is 16 residues. J lost 7 bases, V lost 0 bases, and 9 bases had no gene match. As DNA, the CDR3 is TGTGCCATCAGTGAGTCAAACCGGGACAGAGGGAACACCATATATTTT. This codes for CAISESNRDRGNTIYF.

This chain joins TRBV5-1 and TRBJ1-3; D uncertain. This CDR3 has 16 residues. The V gene lost 0 bases and the J gene lost 0 bases, with 10 bases spanning the gap. CDR1 is SGHRS, CDR2 YFSETQ, per germline. CDR3 nucleotides: TGCGCCAGCAGCTTGGTCCCCTTTAGCTCTGGAAACACCATATATTTT. It encodes CASSLVPFSSGNTIYF.

CDR3 residues: CASSQTSGGPLREEQFF. CDR3 DNA sequence: TGTGCCAGCTCACAAACTAGCGGGGGGCCCCTAAGGGAGGAGCAGTTCTTC. The chain carries TRBV18 and TRBJ2-1; TRBD2 matches 12 bases. J lost 10 bases, V lost 4 bases, and 14 bases had no gene match. This CDR3 has 17 amino acids. In germline, CDR1 is KGHSH, CDR2 LQKENI.

A single count supports this clone. V usage is TRBV2 and J usage is TRBJ1-1; no definite D call. Trimming removed 4 bases at V and 8 bases at J, with 17 bases between. Germline CDR1 is SNHLY and CDR2 is FYNNEI. The CDR3 spans 14 residues. CDR3 sequence reads: CASSASLRGTEAFF. CDR3 nucleotide sequence: TGTGCCAGCAGTGCGTCCCTTAGAGGAACCGAAGCTTTCTTT. The full variable domain, completed using reference TRBV2 and TRBJ1-1, is EPEVTQTPSHQVTQMGQEVILRCVPISNHLYFYWYRQILGQKVEFLVSFYNNEISEKSEIFDDQFSVERPDGSNFTLKIRSTKLEDSAMYFCASSASLRGTEAFFGQGTRLTVV.

The J gene is TRBJ2-5, the V gene TRBV5-1, with no clear D. The V end lost 4 bases, the J end lost 1 base, and 11 bases lay between the germline ends. CDR3 length: 14 amino acids. Germline assignment: CDR1 SGHRS and CDR2 YFSETQ. CDR3 in DNA: TGCGCCAGCAGCCCGTCCAGGCGCCAAGAGACCCAGTACTTC. Translating gives CASSPSRRQETQYF.

The chain uses TRBV12-5 and TRBJ1-6; 10 bases align to TRBD1. In germline, CDR1 is LGHNT, CDR2 FRNRAP. The CDR3 has 17 amino acids. V shed 4 bases and J 6 bases; nucleotides not matched to a gene: 9. The CDR3 loop reads CASGWGTGAGGNSPLHF. The CDR3 DNA reads TGTGCTAGTGGTTGGGGGACAGGGGCGGGAGGTAATTCACCCCTCCACTTT. Using reference TRBV12-5 and TRBJ1-6 for the parts outside the CDR3, the full variable domain is DARVTQTPRHKVTEMGQEVTMRCQPILGHNTVFWYRQTMMQGLELLAYFRNRAPLDDSGMPKDRFSAEMPDATLATLKIQPSEPRDSAVYFCASGWGTGAGGNSPLHFGNGTRLTVT.

V gene TRBV5-5 combines with J gene TRBJ2-5, with D hard to call. The CDR3 covers 14 residues. In germline, CDR1 is SGHKS, CDR2 YYEKEE (reference sequence). Trimming left V 4 bases short and J 5 bases short, with 15 bases between. CDR3 residues: CASSQYRQDETQYF. CDR3 nucleotides: TGTGCCAGCAGCCAGTATAGGCAGGATGAGACCCAGTACTTC.

The gene calls are TRBV29-1 and TRBJ1-2, with TRBD1 as a possible D gene (5 bases). Trimming cost V 5 bases and J 6 bases, with 19 bases left between them. The CDR3 is made up of 14 amino acids. The germline gives CDR1 SQVTM, CDR2 ANQGSEA. This CDR3 is CSVNPGRYGDGYTF. In DNA form, the CDR3 reads TGCAGCGTTAACCCAGGGCGCTACGGAGATGGCTACACCTTC.

This clone was found a few times. The chain is built from TRBV5-5 and TRBJ2-5; 8 nucleotides line up with TRBD2. Trimming removed 7 bases from V and 0 bases from J; junction bases left unmatched: 11. Germline V gene lookup returns CDR1 SGHKS and CDR2 YYEKEE (reference sequence). This CDR3 has 16 amino acids. The CDR3 DNA follows: TGTGCCAGCGTCCTCGGGGCTAGCGGGTACCAAGAGACCCAGTACTTC. It is translated as CASVLGASGYQETQYF.

V is TRBV7-6 and J is TRBJ2-7, with 7 bases fitting TRBD1. The trim removed 1 base at V and 6 bases at J, leaving 9 bases unmatched. This CDR3 spans 15 amino acids. The germline CDR1 and CDR2 sequences are SGHVS and FNYEAQ. CDR3 in amino acids: CASSLGTGPSGEQYF. The CDR3 bases are TGTGCCAGCAGCTTAGGGACAGGCCCTTCCGGCGAGCAGTACTTC.